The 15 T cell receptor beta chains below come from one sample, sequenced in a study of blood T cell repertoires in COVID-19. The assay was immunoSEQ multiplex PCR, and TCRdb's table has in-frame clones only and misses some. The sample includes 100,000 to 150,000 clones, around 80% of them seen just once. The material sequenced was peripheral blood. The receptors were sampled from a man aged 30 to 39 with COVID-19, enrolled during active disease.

The CDR3: CASSSLQGHYGYTF. CDR3 nucleotide sequence: TGTGCCAGCAGTTCACTACAGGGGCACTATGGCTACACCTTC. The chain has TRBV28 and TRBJ1-2; 7 bases are a match to TRBD1. The ends lost 4 bases at V and 3 bases at J; junction bases unmatched: 5. The CDR3 totals 14 residues. Germline V lookup: CDR1 MDHEN, CDR2 SYDVKM.

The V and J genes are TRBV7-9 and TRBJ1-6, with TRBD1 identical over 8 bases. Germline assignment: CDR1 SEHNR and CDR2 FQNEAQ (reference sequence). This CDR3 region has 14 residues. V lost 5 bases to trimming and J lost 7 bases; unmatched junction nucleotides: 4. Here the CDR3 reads CASSPDRANSPLHF. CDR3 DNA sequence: TGTGCCAGCAGCCCGGACAGGGCGAATTCACCCCTCCACTTT.

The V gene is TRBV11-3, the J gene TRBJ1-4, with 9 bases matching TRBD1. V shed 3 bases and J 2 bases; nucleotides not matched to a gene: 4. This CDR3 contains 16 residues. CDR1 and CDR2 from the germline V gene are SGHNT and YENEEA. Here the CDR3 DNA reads TGTGCCAGCAGCTTCTCAGGACAGGGGACTAATGAAAAACTGTTTTTT. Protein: CASSFSGQGTNEKLFF. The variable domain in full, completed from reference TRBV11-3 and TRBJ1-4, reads EAGVVQSPRYKIIEKKQPVAFWCNPISGHNTLYWYLQNLGQGPELLIRYENEEAVDDSQLPKDRFSAERLKGVDSTLKIQPAELGDSAVYLCASSFSGQGTNEKLFFGSGTQLSVL.

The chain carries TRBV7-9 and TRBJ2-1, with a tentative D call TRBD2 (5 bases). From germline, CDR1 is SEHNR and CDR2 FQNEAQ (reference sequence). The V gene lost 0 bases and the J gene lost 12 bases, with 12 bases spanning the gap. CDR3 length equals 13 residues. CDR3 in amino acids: CASSLAFGNLQFF. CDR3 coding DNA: TGTGCCAGCAGCTTAGCCTTCGGGAATTTGCAGTTCTTC.

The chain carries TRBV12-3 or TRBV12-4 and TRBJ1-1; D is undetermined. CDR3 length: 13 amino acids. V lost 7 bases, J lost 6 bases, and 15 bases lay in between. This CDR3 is CASNTYQRSEAFF. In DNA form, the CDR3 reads TGTGCCAGCAACACTTATCAGAGGTCTGAAGCTTTCTTT.

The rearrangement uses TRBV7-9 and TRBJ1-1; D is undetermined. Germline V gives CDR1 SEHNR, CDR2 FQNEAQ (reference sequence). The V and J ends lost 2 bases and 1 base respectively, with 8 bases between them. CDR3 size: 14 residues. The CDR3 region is CASSLLAGNTEAFF. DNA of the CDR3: TGTGCCAGCAGCTTATTAGCTGGGAACACTGAAGCTTTCTTT.

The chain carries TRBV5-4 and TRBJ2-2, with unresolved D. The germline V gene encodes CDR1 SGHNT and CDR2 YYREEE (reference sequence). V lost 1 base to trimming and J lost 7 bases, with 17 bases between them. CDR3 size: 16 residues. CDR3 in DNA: TGTGCCAGCAGCTTGTTAAACCAGGCCGTAAGCGGGGAGCTGTTTTTT. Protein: CASSLLNQAVSGELFF.

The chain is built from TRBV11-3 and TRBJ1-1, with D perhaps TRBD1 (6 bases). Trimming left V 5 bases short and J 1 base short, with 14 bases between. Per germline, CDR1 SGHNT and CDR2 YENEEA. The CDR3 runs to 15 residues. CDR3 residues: CASSLQGFGNTEAFF. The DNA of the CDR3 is TGTGCCAGCAGCCTCCAGGGGTTTGGGAACACTGAAGCTTTCTTT.

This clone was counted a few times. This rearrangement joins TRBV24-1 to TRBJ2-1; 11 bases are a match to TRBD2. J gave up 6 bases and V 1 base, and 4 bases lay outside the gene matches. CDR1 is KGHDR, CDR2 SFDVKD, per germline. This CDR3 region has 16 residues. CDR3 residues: CATSDFLAGGPNEQFF. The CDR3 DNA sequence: TGTGCCACCAGTGATTTTTTAGCGGGAGGGCCCAATGAGCAGTTCTTC.

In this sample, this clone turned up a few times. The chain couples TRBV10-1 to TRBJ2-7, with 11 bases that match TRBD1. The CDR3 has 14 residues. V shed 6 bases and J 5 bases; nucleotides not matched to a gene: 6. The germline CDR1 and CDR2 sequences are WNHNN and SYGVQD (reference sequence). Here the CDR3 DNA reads TGCGCCAGCAGCCCGGGGGGACAGGGGGACGAGCAGTACTTC. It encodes CASSPGGQGDEQYF.

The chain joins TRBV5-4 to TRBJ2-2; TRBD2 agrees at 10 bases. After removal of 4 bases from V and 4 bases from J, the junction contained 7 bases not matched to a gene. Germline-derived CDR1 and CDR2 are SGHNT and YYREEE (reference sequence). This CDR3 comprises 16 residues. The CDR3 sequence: CASSRISSGSTGELFF. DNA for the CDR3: TGTGCCAGCAGCCGAATATCTAGCGGGAGCACCGGGGAGCTGTTTTTT.

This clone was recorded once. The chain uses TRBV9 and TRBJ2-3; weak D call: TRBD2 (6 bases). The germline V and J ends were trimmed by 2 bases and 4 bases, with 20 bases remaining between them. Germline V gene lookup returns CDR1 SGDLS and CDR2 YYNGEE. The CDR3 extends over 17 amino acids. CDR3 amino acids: CASSVEGLSGDPDTQYF. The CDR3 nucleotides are TGTGCCAGCAGCGTGGAAGGATTATCGGGAGACCCAGATACGCAGTATTTT. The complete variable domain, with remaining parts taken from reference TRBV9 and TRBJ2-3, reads DSGVTQTPKHLITATGQRVTLRCSPRSGDLSVYWYQQSLDQGLQFLIQYYNGEERAKGNILERFSAQQFPDLHSELNLSSLELGDSALYFCASSVEGLSGDPDTQYFGPGTRLTVL.

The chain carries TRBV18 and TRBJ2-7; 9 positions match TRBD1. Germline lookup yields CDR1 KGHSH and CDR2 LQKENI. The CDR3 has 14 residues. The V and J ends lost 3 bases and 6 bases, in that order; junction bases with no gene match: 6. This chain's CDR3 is CASSPGTGSSEQYF. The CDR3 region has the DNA TGTGCCAGCTCACCCGGGACAGGGTCTTCCGAGCAGTACTTC.

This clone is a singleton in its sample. For the CDR3, the DNA is TGTGCCAGCAGCTCCCCACAGGGCTACGAGCAGTACTTC. Residues: CASSSPQGYEQYF. This chain links TRBV6-5 with TRBJ2-7, with D maybe TRBD1 (6 bases). Germline values: CDR1 MNHEY, CDR2 SVGAGI. Trimming removed 6 bases from V and 3 bases from J, with 12 bases in between. The CDR3 loop spans 13 amino acids.

CDR3 protein: CASSMRQREAFF. The CDR3 nucleotides read TGTGCCAGTAGTATGAGACAGAGAGAAGCTTTCTTT. This chain links TRBV19 with TRBJ1-1, with D perhaps matching TRBD1 (5 bases). The CDR3 loop spans 12 amino acids. Trimming took off 3 bases at V and 8 bases at J, with 10 bases between the two ends. Germline-derived CDR1 and CDR2 are LNHDA and SQIVND (reference sequence).